A single sample gave rise to the 19 T cell receptor beta chains below, sequenced in a study of persistence of HIV-infected CD4 T cells. This was the immunoSEQ version 4 assay in survey mode. Sequenced by immunoSEQ multiplex PCR; TCRdb stores in-frame clones only, minus some. This sample carries about 60,000 clones, roughly 75% of them seen once, and the ten largest clones take about 1.5%. Overlapping HIV-1 Gag 15-mer peptides at approximately 0.96 ug per peptide per mL were used. Sorted nonresponding memory CD4+ T cells were CD40L-negative, CD69-negative, CD45RO-high. These receptors' targets are unknown. The sequenced sample was CD4+ T cells sorted from PBMCs after roughly 18-hour stimulation, obtained from a patient who received antiretroviral therapy. The receptor source for this set is an adult man with HIV who was CMV-seropositive.

This rearrangement joins TRBV5-8 to TRBJ2-7, with 8 positions matching TRBD1. Germline CDR1 and CDR2: SGHTS and YDEGEE. This CDR3 is built from 14 residues. With 4 bases clipped from V and 2 bases from J, the junction kept 5 bases outside the gene matches. The CDR3 protein is CASSDGTGTYEQYF. Here the CDR3 DNA reads TGTGCCAGCAGCGACGGGACAGGCACCTACGAGCAGTACTTC.

In this sample, this clone turned up a few times. The gene calls are TRBV18 and TRBJ2-2; D unresolved. The CDR3 runs to 12 residues. Per germline, CDR1 KGHSH and CDR2 LQKENI. Trimming removed 4 bases from V and 3 bases from J, with 3 bases in between. The CDR3 region has the DNA TGTGCCAGCTCACTAGACACCGGGGAGCTGTTTTTT. Amino acid sequence: CASSLDTGELFF. The full variable domain, its missing parts supplied by reference TRBV18 and TRBJ2-2, is NAGVMQNPRHLVRRRGQEARLRCSPMKGHSHVYWYRQLPEEGLKFMVYLQKENIIDESGMPKERFSAEFPKEGPSILRIQQVVRGDSAAYFCASSLDTGELFFGEGSRLTVL.

The V gene is TRBV6-5, the J gene TRBJ1-1, with D possibly being TRBD1 (5 bases). Between the trimmed V and J ends, which lost 6 bases and 0 bases, there was a span of 11 bases. This CDR3 region has 14 residues. CDR1 and CDR2 (germline): MNHEY, SVGAGI. Written as DNA, the CDR3 is TGTGCCAGCAGAGGGAGACAGCTGAACACTGAAGCTTTCTTT. Translated: CASRGRQLNTEAFF.

The CDR3 nucleotides are TGTGCCAGCAGTTTGGTCCTGGGAGGCACTGAAGCTTTCTTT. As protein: CASSLVLGGTEAFF. The rearrangement joins TRBV27 to TRBJ1-1; D is uncertain. The CDR3 is 14 amino acids. V was cut by 3 bases and J by 4 bases, with 12 bases left in between. Germline assignment: CDR1 MNHEY and CDR2 SMNVEV (reference sequence).

The V call is TRBV4-1, the J call TRBJ1-2; D unresolved. The CDR3 sequence is 15 residues long. V lost 1 base to trimming and J lost 8 bases, with 17 bases between them. Germline lookup yields CDR1 MGHRA and CDR2 YSYEKL. CDR3 sequence: CASSQVNPLWGGYTF. The CDR3 region has the DNA TGCGCCAGCAGCCAAGTGAACCCCCTCTGGGGAGGCTACACCTTC.

The rearrangement joins TRBV5-1 to TRBJ2-2; D possibly uses TRBD1 or TRBD2 (6 bases each). V lost 4 bases and J 3 bases, leaving 13 bases between the germline ends. The CDR3 spans 15 residues. Germline CDR1 and CDR2: SGHRS and YFSETQ. The CDR3 DNA is TGCGCCAGCAGCCTACAGGGCGGGGACACCGGGGAGCTGTTTTTT. This codes for CASSLQGGDTGELFF. The whole variable domain, filled in from reference TRBV5-1 and TRBJ2-2, reads KAGVTQTPRYLIKTRGQQVTLSCSPISGHRSVSWYQQTPGQGLQFLFEYFSETQRNKGNFPGRFSGRQFSNSRSEMNVSTLELGDSALYLCASSLQGGDTGELFFGEGSRLTVL.

The table lists this clone with a count of one. The genes are TRBV6-5 and TRBJ1-5; D is uncertain. The CDR3 length is 14 residues. Germline V gives CDR1 MNHEY, CDR2 SVGAGI. The V gene lost 8 bases and the J gene lost 5 bases, with 16 bases spanning the gap. The CDR3 DNA is TGTGCCAGCCAGGAAGTAAGGGCCGATCAGCCCCAGCATTTT. Its translation is CASQEVRADQPQHF.

The V gene is TRBV10-3, the J gene TRBJ1-1; D gene ambiguous. V shed 7 bases and J shed 0 bases, with 9 bases lying between them. This CDR3 region has 13 residues. Germline V lookup: CDR1 ENHRY, CDR2 SYGVKD. The CDR3 region has the DNA TGTGCCATCAATAAAGGGATGAACACTGAAGCTTTCTTT. Translation gives CAINKGMNTEAFF.

CDR3 sequence (DNA): TGTGCCAGCATATCAGGGGGCGCAGGCGCCGAGCAGTACTTC. Translating it yields CASISGGAGAEQYF. The chain links TRBV6-5 to TRBJ2-7; 8 bases agree with TRBD1. CDR3 length: 14 residues. Trimming removed 7 bases from V and 6 bases from J; junction bases left unmatched: 11. The germline V gene has CDR1 MNHEY and CDR2 SVGAGI.

The V gene is TRBV18, the J gene TRBJ1-2; D is possibly TRBD1 (6 bases). The CDR3 has 13 residues. V lost 3 bases, J lost 6 bases, and 11 bases lay in between. The V gene's germline CDR1 is KGHSH and CDR2 LQKENI. CDR3 DNA: TGTGCCAGCTCACCCGAACAGGGACATGGCTACACCTTC. Translation: CASSPEQGHGYTF.

The rearrangement uses TRBV2 and TRBJ1-2; perhaps TRBD1 as D (5 bases). The CDR3 totals 13 residues. CDR1 and CDR2 from the germline V gene are SNHLY and FYNNEI. Trimming took 3 bases from V and 8 from J, leaving 13 bases between them. CDR3 residues: CASSEGRDQGYTF. DNA for the CDR3: TGTGCCAGCAGTGAGGGCAGGGATCAGGGCTACACCTTC.

The chain links TRBV5-1 to TRBJ1-2; TRBD1 might be the D (5 bases). The V end was cut by 0 bases, the J end by 6 bases, with 12 bases between. The CDR3 totals 14 residues. Per the germline V gene, CDR1 is SGHRS and CDR2 is YFSETQ. CDR3 coding DNA: TGCGCCAGCAGCTTGGTCGAGGGGAAGGATGGCTACACCTTC. It yields the protein CASSLVEGKDGYTF. The full variable domain, with the rest looked up from reference TRBV5-1 and TRBJ1-2, is KAGVTQTPRYLIKTRGQQVTLSCSPISGHRSVSWYQQTPGQGLQFLFEYFSETQRNKGNFPGRFSGRQFSNSRSEMNVSTLELGDSALYLCASSLVEGKDGYTFGSGTRLTVV.

The chain joins TRBV7-2 to TRBJ1-1; D is uncertain. CDR3 length: 13 amino acids. Germline V CDR1 and CDR2: SGHTA, FQGNSA. V was shortened by 6 bases and J by 3 bases, with 11 bases between the two germline ends. This CDR3 reads CASREQSYTEAFF. CDR3 DNA sequence: TGTGCCAGCAGGGAGCAGTCTTACACTGAAGCTTTCTTT.

In its sample, this clone ranks as medium-sized. This sequence joins TRBV29-1 and TRBJ2-2, with D hard to call. Germline V gene sequence: CDR1 SQVTM, CDR2 ANQGSEA. The CDR3 has 13 amino acids. V gave up 5 bases and J gave up 5 bases, with 12 bases separating them. CDR3 protein: CSVSYMGTGELFF. The CDR3 DNA reads TGCAGCGTTTCTTACATGGGGACCGGGGAGCTGTTTTTT.

The V gene is TRBV11-2, the J gene TRBJ2-2, with D perhaps matching TRBD2 (5 bases). V dropped 2 bases and J dropped 7 bases, with 11 bases sitting between them. The CDR3 covers 14 residues. Germline-derived CDR1 and CDR2 are SGHAT and FQNNGV. The CDR3 spells CASSLTGNDGELFF. In nucleotides, the CDR3 is TGTGCCAGCAGCTTAACGGGGAACGACGGGGAGCTGTTTTTT.

In regard to this clone: Relative to the germline gene, one junction end is altered; a read error may explain this. CDR3 bases: TGCAGTGGGGGTCCCCCGTACTGGAACTTT. Amino acids: CSGGPPYWNF. The genes are TRBV20-1 and TRBJ1-5; D ambiguous. The CDR3 runs to 10 residues. CDR1 and CDR2 from the germline V gene are DFQATT and SNEGSKA (reference sequence).

The CDR3 DNA follows: TGTGCCAGCAGCTTGTTATACGGGGGGGCCTCCTACAATGAGCAGTTCTTC. Translated: CASSLLYGGASYNEQFF. The chain couples TRBV5-5 to TRBJ2-1; the match to TRBD2 covers 8 bases. The germline gives CDR1 SGHKS, CDR2 YYEKEE (reference sequence). J lost 0 bases, V lost 1 base, and 6 bases had no gene match. This CDR3 has 17 amino acids. Full variable domain (rest looked up from reference TRBV5-5 and TRBJ2-1): DAGVTQSPTHLIKTRGQQVTLRCSPISGHKSVSWYQQVLGQGPQFIFQYYEKEERGRGNFPDRFSARQFPNYSSELNVNALLLGDSALYLCASSLLYGGASYNEQFFGPGTRLTVL.

J is TRBJ2-3 and V is TRBV7-9; 8 bases are a match to TRBD1. Germline trimming cut 5 bases from V and 6 bases from J; bases unmatched to any gene: 10. Germline lookup yields CDR1 SEHNR and CDR2 FQNEAQ (reference sequence). The CDR3 covers 15 residues. Written as DNA, the CDR3 is TGTGCCAGCAGCCCCCCCGGACAGGGTAGGGATACGCAGTATTTT. Translation gives CASSPPGQGRDTQYF.

V usage is TRBV27 and J usage is TRBJ2-7; the D gene is possibly TRBD1 (6 bases). The CDR3 extends over 16 amino acids. Germline V CDR1 and CDR2: MNHEY, SMNVEV (reference sequence). Deletions cut 8 bases from V and 0 bases from J, with 20 bases between. Here the CDR3 reads CASGTQKTLSSYEQYF. CDR3 DNA sequence: TGTGCCAGCGGGACACAGAAAACACTGAGCTCCTACGAGCAGTACTTC.